This T cell receptor (beta chain) came from a study of regulatory T cells in long-lasting Graves disease. To make TCR beta libraries, researchers used iRepertoire HTBI primers and Arm-PCR of CDR3 regions. In TCRdb, the multiplex PCR reads were re-called with MiXCR into one record per CDR3 protein. The sample carries hundreds of thousands of distinct CDR3 sequences, roughly 15% recorded once. Per the germline V gene, CDR1 is LGHDT and CDR2 is YNNKEL (reference sequence). V lost 2 bases, J lost 0 bases, and 8 bases lay in between. The CDR3 sequence is 15 residues long. Noted time point: newly diagnosed GD, antithyroid drugs for less than 3 months. Making the TCR library involved RNA that had been extracted from PBMCs. These data were likewise used in another study, on T cells in Graves' hyperthyroidism and ophthalmopathy. From that study: Based on clinical symptoms, serum thyroxine and TRAb, thyroid ultrasound and orbital computed tomography, diagnoses were reached.

The material was peripheral blood mononuclear cells (PBMCs), obtained at new diagnosis, from a patient treated with antithyroid drugs. The chain combines TRBV3-1 with TRBJ2-4; the D is unclear. The receptor comes from a woman under 40 with Graves disease. The CDR3: CASSQISGAKNIQYF. CDR3 nucleotide sequence: TGTGCCAGCAGCCAAATTAGTGGAGCCAAAAACATTCAGTACTTC.